The clone carrying this TCR beta chain was seen ten or more times. The CDR3 loop spans 15 amino acids. Germline V gene data show CDR1 as SGHTA and CDR2 as FQGNSA. The junction had 8 bases not matched to a gene; V was cut back by 3 bases and J by 4 bases. This record belongs to a study of regulatory T cells in long-lasting Graves disease. Time point specified: persistent/refractory GD, antithyroid drugs over 5 years with positive TRAb. Following extraction of RNA from PBMCs, that RNA was used to make the TCR library. Relying on iRepertoire HTBI primers and Arm-PCR of CDR3 regions, the team built TCR beta libraries. One entry per CDR3 protein, called by TCRdb with MiXCR from the multiplex PCR reads. The data hold around 340,000 distinct CDR3 sequences, with about 19% observed a single time.

This receptor was taken from a female donor with Graves disease. The material sequenced was peripheral blood mononuclear cells (PBMCs), taken when the disease was refractory, from a patient treated with antithyroid drugs. The chain is built from TRBV7-2 and TRBJ2-7; 8 bases are a match to TRBD2. The CDR3 loop reads CASSFGQGLAYEQYF. DNA for the CDR3: TGTGCCAGCAGCTTCGGCCAAGGACTAGCTTACGAGCAGTACTTC.